One sample yielded the 25 T cell receptor beta chains listed below, sequenced in a study of regulatory T cells in long-lasting Graves disease. Building of the TCR beta libraries involved iRepertoire HTBI primers and Arm-PCR of CDR3 regions. TCRdb processed the multiplex PCR reads anew with MiXCR; each CDR3 protein has one entry. The data show some 460,000 distinct CDR3 sequences, with 16% seen just once and 10% to 15% held by the top ten. Indicated time point: newly diagnosed GD, antithyroid drugs for less than 3 months. The authors made the TCR library using RNA they extracted from PBMCs. This same sample was also taken into another study, of T cells in Graves' hyperthyroidism and ophthalmopathy.

Sequencing was performed on peripheral blood mononuclear cells (PBMCs), taken at new diagnosis, from a patient treated with antithyroid drugs. The receptors derive from a man aged 40-49 years with Graves disease.

Ten or more counts support this clonotype. The chain joins TRBV7-2 to TRBJ1-2; perhaps TRBD1 as D (5 bases). CDR3 size: 15 residues. Germline V gene sequence: CDR1 SGHTA, CDR2 FQGNSA. The V end was cut by 6 bases, the J end by 5 bases, with 19 bases between. CDR3 protein: CASSTLPGGSYGYTF. Here the CDR3 DNA reads TGTGCCAGCAGTACACTACCCGGGGGGTCATATGGCTACACCTTC.

This clonotype was seen many times. The rearrangement links TRBV28 to TRBJ2-7; the D gene is possibly TRBD2 (7 bases). Germline assignment: CDR1 MDHEN and CDR2 SYDVKM. The V and J ends lost 6 bases and 1 base respectively, with 16 bases between them. This CDR3 comprises 15 residues. The CDR3 spells CASSTRGGGSYEQYF. Written as DNA, the CDR3 is TGTGCCAGCAGCACAAGAGGGGGGGGGTCCTACGAGCAGTACTTC.

V and J are TRBV6-5 and TRBJ1-4; D gene uncertain. The CDR3 sequence is 13 residues long. V was shortened by 3 bases and J by 6 bases, with 8 bases between the two germline ends. Germline V CDR1 and CDR2: MNHEY, SVGAGI. The CDR3 loop is CASSYVADEKLFF. DNA of the CDR3: TGTGCCAGCAGTTATGTGGCAGATGAAAAACTGTTTTTT.

Note on this clonotype: An end of the junction differs from the germline gene, which may be a read error. The rearrangement joins TRBV18 to TRBJ2-2; 11 nucleotides match TRBD2. CDR1 KGHSH and CDR2 LQKENI come from the germline V gene. The CDR3 is 15 residues long. CDR3 sequence (DNA): TGTGCCGGCTCACCACTAGCGGGGGTCACCGGGGAGCTGTTTTTT. As protein: CAGSPLAGVTGELFF. Full variable domain (rest looked up from reference TRBV18 and TRBJ2-2): NAGVMQNPRHLVRRRGQEARLRCSPMKGHSHVYWYRQLPEEGLKFMVYLQKENIIDESGMPKERFSAEFPKEGPSILRIQQVVRGDSAAYFCAGSPLAGVTGELFFGEGSRLTVL.

This clonotype was seen more than once but under ten times. The rearrangement links TRBV7-9 to TRBJ2-7, with D perhaps matching TRBD1 or TRBD2 (6 bases each). V was pared by 1 base and J by 3 bases, with 19 bases between. CDR3 length: 17 amino acids. Germline-derived CDR1 and CDR2 are SEHNR and FQNEAQ (reference sequence). The CDR3 bases are TGTGCCAGCAGCTTAGTAGTATCGGAGGGGGAGATCTACGAGCAGTACTTC. It yields the protein CASSLVVSEGEIYEQYF.

The chain links TRBV12-3 or TRBV12-4 to TRBJ1-3; possible D gene TRBD1, 6 bases. The length of the CDR3 is 15 residues. Trimming removed 3 bases at V and 2 bases at J, with 11 bases between. The CDR3 protein is CASSFQGIPGNTIYF. DNA for the CDR3: TGTGCCAGCAGTTTCCAGGGGATTCCTGGAAACACCATATATTTT.

This clonotype has a count of ten or more. CDR3 in DNA: TGTGCCAGCTCACCCTCCCAGACAGCGAACACCGGGGAGCTGTTTTTT. The encoded protein is CASSPSQTANTGELFF. The chain carries TRBV18 and TRBJ2-2, with a possible D match to TRBD1 (5 bases). There are 16 residues in the CDR3. Germline V gene lookup returns CDR1 KGHSH and CDR2 LQKENI. The V end was cut by 3 bases, the J end by 0 bases, with 11 bases between.

This clonotype came up many times. The V call is TRBV2, the J call TRBJ1-1; D ambiguous. V was clipped by 6 bases and J by 6 bases, with 8 bases between them. This CDR3 spans 11 amino acids. The V gene's germline CDR1 is SNHLY and CDR2 FYNNEI. CDR3 bases: TGTGCCAGCAGCGTCCAGTCTGAAGCTTTCTTT. As protein: CASSVQSEAFF. Supplemented by reference TRBV2 and TRBJ1-1, the full variable domain reads EPEVTQTPSHQVTQMGQEVILRCVPISNHLYFYWYRQILGQKVEFLVSFYNNEISEKSEIFDDQFSVERPDGSNFTLKIRSTKLEDSAMYFCASSVQSEAFFGQGTRLTVV.

This clonotype was seen ten or more times. The CDR3 nucleotides read TGTGCCAGCTCACAAGAGTCCCACAATGAGCAGTTCTTC. Its translation: CASSQESHNEQFF. The chain joins TRBV18 to TRBJ2-1; D unclear. The CDR3 is made up of 13 amino acids. Germline-derived CDR1 and CDR2 are KGHSH and LQKENI. Trimming removed 4 bases from V and 5 bases from J, with 9 bases in between.

A note on this clonotype: One junction end does not reproduce the germline sequence, and a read error may be involved. V is TRBV25-1 and J is TRBJ2-5; TRBD2 agrees at 8 bases. Looked up from germline, CDR1 is MGHDK and CDR2 is SYGVNS. The CDR3 extends over 10 amino acids. CDR3 nucleotides: TGTGCCAGCAAACCGGGACTAGGGAACTTC. As protein: CASKPGLGNF. Together with reference TRBV25-1 and TRBJ2-5, the CDR3 gives the full variable domain: EADIYQTPRYLVIGTGKKITLECSQTMGHDKMYWYQQDPGMELHLIHYSYGVNSTEKGDLSSESTVSRIRTEHFPLTLESARPSHTSQYLCASKPGLGNFGPGTRLLVL.

The J gene is TRBJ2-3, the V gene TRBV20-1; 7 positions agree with TRBD2. The closer fit of TRBJ2-1 to the DNA end suggests the J call may be wrong. This CDR3 has 12 amino acids. Germline CDR1 is DFQATT and CDR2 is SNEGSKA (reference sequence). The CDR3 nucleotides are TGCAGTGTCCGGGGGGTAGCTGGTGAGCAGTTCTTC. It is translated as CSVRGVAGEQFF.

The chain couples TRBV12-3 or TRBV12-4 to TRBJ2-2; D call uncertain. V gave up 3 bases and J gave up 4 bases, with 15 bases separating them. CDR3 length: 16 residues. The CDR3 nucleotides read TGTGCCAGCAGTTTCAGCAGCGCCGCGTCCACCGGGGAGCTGTTTTTT. This translates into CASSFSSAASTGELFF.

This clonotype was seen only a few times. A much larger clone is a single base away; this may be a read error. CDR3 protein: CASSEFGQETQYF. CDR3 in DNA: TGTGCCAGCAGTGAATTCGGCCAAGAGACCCAGTACTTC. The chain recombines TRBV25-1 with TRBJ2-5; D is ambiguous. The germline V and J ends were trimmed by 1 base and 1 base, with 4 bases remaining between them. Germline V CDR1 and CDR2: MGHDK, SYGVNS. This CDR3 region has 13 residues. The entire variable domain, with the rest obtained from reference TRBV25-1 and TRBJ2-5, is as follows: EADIYQTPRYLVIGTGKKITLECSQTMGHDKMYWYQQDPGMELHLIHYSYGVNSTEKGDLSSESTVSRIRTEHFPLTLESARPSHTSQYLCASSEFGQETQYFGPGTRLLVL.

There are many counts of this clonotype. CDR3 nucleotide sequence: TGTGCTAGTGGTTTGGTAAAGGGCTATGGCTACACCTTC. Its protein product is CASGLVKGYGYTF. V usage is TRBV12-5 and J usage is TRBJ1-2; D gene uncertain. V dropped 0 bases and J dropped 4 bases, with 6 bases sitting between them. Germline V gene data show CDR1 as LGHNT and CDR2 as FRNRAP. There are 13 residues in the CDR3.

This clonotype was detected a few times. This chain links TRBV7-9 with TRBJ2-1, with 7 bases fitting TRBD2. CDR1 is SEHNR, CDR2 FQNEAQ, per germline (reference sequence). This CDR3 has 14 amino acids. Trimming took 1 base from V and 15 from J; bases not matched to a gene: 12. CDR3 protein: CASSLVEGGHLPFF. The CDR3 coding sequence is TGTGCCAGCAGCTTAGTTGAGGGAGGGCATCTTCCGTTCTTC. The full variable domain, in which reference TRBV7-9 and TRBJ2-1 provide the parts outside the CDR3, is DTGVSQNPRHKITKRGQNVTFRCDPISEHNRLYWYRQTLGQGPEFLTYFQNEAQLEKSRLLSDRFSAERPKGSFSTLEIQRTEQGDSAMYLCASSLVEGGHLPFFGPGTRLTVL.

This clonotype was observed a handful of times. The rearrangement links TRBV6-1 to TRBJ2-6; perhaps TRBD1 as D (6 bases). The CDR3 extends over 15 amino acids. CDR1 is MNHNS and CDR2 is SASEGT in the germline V gene. Trimming cost V 7 bases and J 0 bases, with 10 bases left between them. The CDR3 protein is CASKLQGSGANVLTF. As DNA, the CDR3 is TGTGCCAGCAAGCTACAGGGCTCTGGGGCCAACGTCCTGACTTTC.

Many counts were recorded for this clonotype. The rearrangement links TRBV12-3 or TRBV12-4 to TRBJ2-1; the D gene could be TRBD1 or TRBD2 (5 bases each). CDR3 length equals 12 residues. The ends were cut back, 2 bases at V and 14 bases at J, with 13 bases in the middle. CDR3 loop: CASSLHGAGKFF. The CDR3 DNA is TGTGCCAGCAGTTTACACGGGGCCGGGAAGTTCTTC.

Concerning this clonotype itself: A far larger clone differs by one base, so this is likely a read error. This chain joins TRBV7-9 and TRBJ2-1; 8 nucleotides align to TRBD1. The germline V gene encodes CDR1 SEHNR and CDR2 FQNEAQ (reference sequence). CDR3 length: 12 residues. V gave up 5 bases and J gave up 10 bases; unmatched junction bases: 4. The CDR3 region is CASSPGGYEQFF. The CDR3 DNA reads as TGTGCCAGCAGCCCAGGGGGCTACGAGCAGTTCTTC. The whole variable domain, filled in from reference TRBV7-9 and TRBJ2-1, reads DTGVSQNPRHKITKRGQNVTFRCDPISEHNRLYWYRQTLGQGPEFLTYFQNEAQLEKSRLLSDRFSAERPKGSFSTLEIQRTEQGDSAMYLCASSPGGYEQFFGPGTRLTVL.

The chain is built from TRBV11-2 and TRBJ2-1; 12 positions agree with TRBD2. The CDR3 consists of 16 residues. Trimming at V came to 1 base and at J to 10 bases, leaving 8 bases not matched to a gene. Germline lookup yields CDR1 SGHAT and CDR2 FQNNGV. The CDR3: CASSLGASGRASEQFF. The CDR3 coding sequence is TGTGCCAGCAGCTTAGGTGCTAGCGGGAGGGCCAGCGAGCAGTTCTTC.

The V gene is TRBV11-2, the J gene TRBJ2-7; 8 nucleotides match TRBD1. V shed 1 base and J 2 bases; nucleotides not matched to a gene: 10. Germline values: CDR1 SGHAT, CDR2 FQNNGV. The CDR3 consists of 17 residues. The CDR3 is CASSLGFRDRPTYEQYF. The CDR3 DNA sequence: TGTGCCAGCAGCTTAGGGTTCCGGGACAGGCCAACCTACGAGCAGTACTTC.

This clonotype was seen repeatedly, ten times or more. The genes are TRBV28 and TRBJ1-6; D is unclear. From germline, CDR1 is MDHEN and CDR2 SYDVKM. V lost 5 bases, J lost 0 bases, and 5 bases lay in between. CDR3 size: 14 residues. CDR3 nucleotides: TGTGCCAGCAGTCCTGTCTCCTATAATTCACCCCTCCACTTT. It encodes CASSPVSYNSPLHF.

This sequence joins TRBV29-1 and TRBJ2-3; 10 bases are shared with TRBD1. J lost 0 bases, V lost 4 bases, and 10 bases had no gene match. The CDR3 spans 17 residues. The germline V gene has CDR1 SQVTM and CDR2 ANQGSEA. This CDR3 reads CSVVGQGFSASTDTQYF. CDR3 DNA: TGCAGCGTTGTGGGACAGGGGTTTTCTGCTAGCACAGATACGCAGTATTTT.

This clonotype was detected many times. The gene calls are TRBV29-1 and TRBJ2-1, with D unresolved. The CDR3 is 17 amino acids. Trimming cost V 4 bases and J 0 bases, with 19 bases left between them. CDR1 and CDR2 from the germline V gene are SQVTM and ANQGSEA. Here the CDR3 DNA reads TGCAGCGTTGGTGACTCAGAGGACCAAAGCTCCTACAATGAGCAGTTCTTC. Encoded protein: CSVGDSEDQSSYNEQFF.

This clonotype has more than one count but fewer than ten. The chain has TRBV7-9 and TRBJ2-7; the D call may be TRBD1 or TRBD2 (6 bases each). Germline loops: CDR1 SEHNR, CDR2 FQNEAQ (reference sequence). Trimming removed 1 base from V and 6 bases from J, with 13 bases in between. The CDR3 spans 14 residues. The CDR3 sequence: CASSLGGGPSEQYF. CDR3 sequence (DNA): TGTGCCAGCAGCTTAGGTGGGGGGCCGAGCGAGCAGTACTTC.

There are many counts of this clonotype. J is TRBJ2-1 and V is TRBV2; 9 positions agree with TRBD2. The CDR3 sequence is 14 residues long. Per germline, CDR1 SNHLY and CDR2 FYNNEI. With 7 bases clipped from V and 7 bases from J, the junction kept 8 bases outside the gene matches. CDR3 amino acids: CASTILAGINEQFF. The CDR3 DNA is TGTGCCAGCACGATCCTAGCGGGAATTAATGAGCAGTTCTTC.